These 20 T cell receptor beta chains share one sample of origin, sequenced in a study of T cells in Graves' hyperthyroidism and ophthalmopathy (dated by TCRdb to the late 2010s). The method was multiplex PCR. The sequencer listed for this sample is Illumina HiSeq 2000. TCR beta CDR3 regions were amplified from RNA transcripts. The first round of RT-PCR for the TCR CDR3 was performed with the HTBI primer set and the Qiagen OneStep RT-PCR kit. Using fastp at Q25 and MiXCR, TCRdb reprocessed the public reads and kept productive beta chains. Every CDR3 protein is listed once, alongside the most common genes and DNA of its rows. The sample table contains 530,000 or so distinct CDR3 sequences; only one count was recorded for around 45% of them. The ten largest clones represent 7.5% to 8.5% of the sample. Sequenced input: peripheral blood or thyroid tissue (not recorded which). The origin of the receptors is a woman aged 18-29 years with Graves' hyperthyroidism.

In its sample, this clonotype was seen a few times. The rearrangement links TRBV9 to TRBJ2-2; TRBD2 matches at 15 bases. J lost 5 bases, V lost 0 bases, and 8 bases had no gene match. The CDR3 is 19 amino acids. Germline-derived CDR1 and CDR2 are SGDLS and YYNGEE. DNA of the CDR3: TGTGCCAGCAGCGTAGACGGACTAGCGGGAGGGCCGGGGACCGGGGAGCTGTTTTTT. Translating gives CASSVDGLAGGPGTGELFF.

As to this clonotype: This sequence may be a read error, since a much larger clone differs from it by one base. The chain combines TRBV20-1 with TRBJ2-7, with D unresolved. The CDR3 contains 13 residues. Germline V gene lookup returns CDR1 DFQATT and CDR2 SNEGSKA (reference sequence). V lost 6 bases and J lost 3, with 15 bases in between. This chain's CDR3 is CSARRDNFYEQYF. The CDR3 DNA is TGCAGTGCAAGACGAGACAACTTCTACGAGCAGTACTTC.

This clonotype was recorded many times. The chain uses TRBV24-1 and TRBJ2-3, with D perhaps matching TRBD2 (5 bases). The V gene's germline CDR1 is KGHDR and CDR2 SFDVKD. This CDR3 has 12 residues. Between the trimmed V and J ends, which lost 4 bases and 4 bases, there was a span of 5 bases. The CDR3 is CATSEGADTQYF. The CDR3 region has the DNA TGTGCCACCAGTGAGGGAGCAGATACGCAGTATTTT.

The chain links TRBV5-4 to TRBJ2-5; 7 nucleotides agree with TRBD1. This CDR3 has 15 amino acids. Per germline, CDR1 SGHNT and CDR2 YYREEE (reference sequence). Trimming took 5 bases from V and 1 from J; bases not matched to a gene: 8. In nucleotides, the CDR3 is TGTGCCAGCAGGTACACAGGGACAGCCCAAGAGACCCAGTACTTC. It specifies CASRYTGTAQETQYF.

V and J are TRBV12-3 or TRBV12-4 and TRBJ1-2; D is ambiguous. CDR3 length: 15 residues. The V end was cut by 5 bases, the J end by 4 bases, with 17 bases between. The CDR3 nucleotides read TGTGCCAGCAGTAGCCTGACTAGTCTCGGCTATGGCTACACCTTC. Protein product: CASSSLTSLGYGYTF.

This clonotype has a count of ten or more. This chain connects TRBV20-1 to TRBJ1-5, with D perhaps TRBD1 (5 bases). From germline, CDR1 is DFQATT and CDR2 SNEGSKA (reference sequence). V lost 5 bases and J lost 3, with 14 bases in between. The length of the CDR3 is 14 residues. This chain's CDR3 is CSASAGYVNQPQHF. Written as DNA, the CDR3 is TGCAGTGCTTCCGCAGGGTATGTCAATCAGCCCCAGCATTTT.

This clonotype appeared many times. CDR3 residues: CATSSEDSLNTEAFF. CDR3 sequence (DNA): TGTGCCACCAGCTCTGAGGACAGTCTGAACACTGAAGCTTTCTTT. This chain uses TRBV15 with TRBJ1-1; TRBD1 is a possible D gene (6 bases). The germline CDR1 and CDR2 sequences are LNHNV and YYDKDF (reference sequence). The V and J ends lost 5 bases and 0 bases respectively, with 13 bases between them. The CDR3 length is 15 residues.

The chain couples TRBV11-2 to TRBJ1-5; the D gene is possibly TRBD1 (6 bases). The CDR3 length is 16 residues. V was clipped by 5 bases and J by 3 bases, with 17 bases between them. CDR1 is SGHAT, CDR2 FQNNGV, per germline. For the CDR3, the DNA is TGTGCCAGCAGCGACGGGGGGGGGCTTCTCAATCAGCCCCAGCATTTT. This encodes CASSDGGGLLNQPQHF. Full variable domain (outside the CDR3, taken from reference TRBV11-2 and TRBJ1-5): EAGVAQSPRYKIIEKRQSVAFWCNPISGHATLYWYQQILGQGPKLLIQFQNNGVVDDSQLPKDRFSAERLKGVDSTLKIQPAKLEDSAVYLCASSDGGGLLNQPQHFGDGTRLSIL.

This clonotype showed up many times. This chain joins TRBV5-1 and TRBJ2-5, with 9 bases lining up with TRBD2. The CDR3 extends over 16 amino acids. V lost 0 bases, J lost 3 bases, and 6 bases stayed unmatched. Per germline, CDR1 SGHRS and CDR2 YFSETQ. The CDR3 reads CASSLGSGRAKETQYF. DNA of the CDR3: TGCGCCAGCAGCTTGGGTAGCGGGAGAGCCAAAGAGACCCAGTACTTC.

This clonotype came up many times. This rearrangement joins TRBV7-6 to TRBJ1-2; the match to TRBD1 covers 8 bases. This CDR3 has 18 residues. The V gene's germline CDR1 is SGHVS and CDR2 FNYEAQ. V shed 0 bases and J 0 bases; nucleotides not matched to a gene: 9. The CDR3, as DNA: TGTGCCAGCAGCTTAGCGGGGTCAGGGGGCTACCCTAACTATGGCTACACCTTC. This encodes CASSLAGSGGYPNYGYTF.

This clonotype was seen only a few times. The chain joins TRBV13 to TRBJ2-6, with a tentative D call TRBD2 (5 bases). CDR3 size: 18 residues. The V end lost 7 bases, the J end lost 0 bases, and 19 bases lay between the germline ends. Per the germline V gene, CDR1 is PRHDT and CDR2 is FYEKMQ (reference sequence). DNA of the CDR3: TGTGCCAGCAACTCCCTCCTACCCCGGGGCTCTGGGGCCAACGTCCTGACTTTC. It codes for CASNSLLPRGSGANVLTF. The full variable domain, completed using reference TRBV13 and TRBJ2-6, is AAGVIQSPRHLIKEKRETATLKCYPIPRHDTVYWYQQGPGQDPQFLISFYEKMQSDKGSIPDRFSAQQFSDYHSELNMSSLELGDSALYFCASNSLLPRGSGANVLTFGAGSRLTVL.

This clonotype was observed a handful of times. The genes are TRBV19 and TRBJ1-5; 9 bases map to TRBD1. CDR1 and CDR2 (germline): LNHDA, SQIVND (reference sequence). V shed 5 bases and J 7 bases; nucleotides not matched to a gene: 12. This CDR3 is 16 amino acids long. The DNA for the CDR3 is TGTGCCAGTAGTTCACCGGGACAGGGAGAAGGGCAGCCCCAGCATTTT. It yields the protein CASSSPGQGEGQPQHF.

The rearrangement uses TRBV4-1 and TRBJ2-3; 9 nucleotides align to TRBD2. V dropped 3 bases and J dropped 2; count of bases not matched to a gene: 21. The CDR3 runs 21 residues. Germline CDR1 is MGHRA and CDR2 is YSYEKL. The CDR3 sequence is CASSHPELAGGPGTNTDTQYF. Written as DNA, the CDR3 is TGCGCCAGCAGCCACCCCGAGTTGGCGGGAGGGCCAGGGACTAACACAGATACGCAGTATTTT.

On this clonotype: A much larger clone differs by one base, so this may be a read error. V usage is TRBV24-1 and J usage is TRBJ1-5; unclear D gene. The CDR3 loop spans 14 amino acids. CDR1 is KGHDR and CDR2 is SFDVKD in the germline V gene. The CDR3: CATSDLPSNQPPHF. Here the CDR3 DNA reads TGTGCCACCAGTGATTTGCCCAGCAATCAGCCCCCGCATTTT.

This clonotype came up many times. V is TRBV7-2 and J is TRBJ1-1; no clear D. The CDR3 sequence is 12 residues long. CDR1 SGHTA and CDR2 FQGNSA come from the germline V gene. The V end lost 5 bases, the J end lost 6 bases, and 10 bases lay between the germline ends. DNA of the CDR3: TGTGCCAGCAGCACCCGCGATCCTGAAGCTTTCTTT. Amino acid sequence: CASSTRDPEAFF.

The V call is TRBV30, the J call TRBJ1-4; D perhaps matches TRBD1 (6 bases). The CDR3 extends over 14 amino acids. Germline assignment: CDR1 GTSNPN and CDR2 SVGIG (reference sequence). V was clipped by 3 bases and J by 5 bases, with 13 bases between them. The CDR3 DNA is TGTGCCTGGAGCTTCGGGACAAACAATGAAAAACTGTTTTTT. This sequence encodes CAWSFGTNNEKLFF. The variable domain in full, with the rest retrieved from reference TRBV30 and TRBJ1-4, is SQTIHQWPATLVQPVGSPLSLECTVEGTSNPNLYWYRQAAGRGLQLLFYSVGIGQISSEVPQNLSASRPQDRQFILSSKKLLLSDSGFYLCAWSFGTNNEKLFFGSGTQLSVL.

This clonotype showed up just a few times. A much larger clone sits a single nucleotide away, making a read error possible. V and J are TRBV10-3 and TRBJ2-2; TRBD2 might be the D (6 bases). The germline CDR1 and CDR2 sequences are ENHRY and SYGVKD. The ends were cut back, 4 bases at V and 9 bases at J, with 18 bases in the middle. This CDR3 comprises 15 residues. In DNA form, the CDR3 reads TGTGCCATCAGTGCCCAGCGGGCGGGGTCCAGGGAGCTGTTTTTT. Protein product: CAISAQRAGSRELFF.

This clonotype was counted ten times or more. The genes are TRBV6-5 and TRBJ2-5; TRBD2 aligns across 7 bases. Germline-derived CDR1 and CDR2 are MNHEY and SVGAGI. V trimming: 7 bases; J trimming: 3 bases; junction bases outside the gene matches: 5. CDR3 length: 13 amino acids. The CDR3 nucleotides are TGTGCCAGCATGCGACTAGCAAAAGAGACCCAGTACTTC. This gives the protein CASMRLAKETQYF.

As regards this clonotype: This may be a read error, as it is one base from a much larger clone. The chain uses TRBV27 and TRBJ2-7; unclear D gene. The CDR3 has 13 amino acids. Germline CDR1 is MNHEY and CDR2 is SMNVEV (reference sequence). Here the CDR3 reads CTSWSEDPTEQYF. CDR3 coding DNA: TGTACCAGCTGGAGTGAGGACCCCACCGAGCAGTACTTC.

This clonotype was counted ten times or more. The chain employs TRBV4-2 and TRBJ2-7; 8 bases agree with TRBD1. The CDR3 has 14 amino acids. V lost 4 bases and J lost 4; bases outside the gene matches: 6. Germline lookup yields CDR1 LGHNA and CDR2 YNFKEQ. CDR3 sequence: CASSPGTGIYEQYF. The DNA of the CDR3 is TGTGCCAGCAGCCCCGGGACAGGTATATACGAGCAGTACTTC.